Each of the 10 T cell receptor beta chains below was sequenced from the same sample in a study of shared clonotypes between healthy human individuals. TCRdb keeps only in-frame clones here, not all; method: immunoSEQ multiplex PCR. The repertoire includes 2 million to 2.5 million clones, 80% to 95% of them detected once, and approximately 0.4% sits in the top ten. The source material was naive CD4+ T cells from PBMCs. Subset described: CD45RA+ positively selected. Every receptor here comes from a man in his late teens or twenties in good health. Some clones in this sample may be carry-over from other donors' samples.

This chain links TRBV7-2 with TRBJ2-7, with 8 positions matching TRBD1. Looked up from germline, CDR1 is SGHTA and CDR2 is FQGNSA. Trimming at V came to 4 bases and at J to 3 bases, leaving 11 bases not matched to a gene. CDR3 length: 16 residues. The CDR3 is CASSSEGQVGFYEQYF. CDR3 sequence (DNA): TGTGCCAGCAGCTCAGAGGGACAGGTGGGATTCTACGAGCAGTACTTC. The whole variable domain, remainder taken from reference TRBV7-2 and TRBJ2-7, is GAGVSQSPSNKVTEKGKDVELRCDPISGHTALYWYRQSLGQGLEFLIYFQGNSAPDKSGLPSDRFSAERTGGSVSTLTIQRTQQEDSAVYLCASSSEGQVGFYEQYFGPGTRLTVT.

The chain carries TRBV30 and TRBJ2-7; 8 bases align to TRBD2. The CDR3 has 11 amino acids. V shed 5 bases and J 7 bases; nucleotides not matched to a gene: 4. Looked up from germline, CDR1 is GTSNPN and CDR2 is SVGIG (reference sequence). The CDR3 DNA reads as TGTGCCTGGCAAAGCGGGGGAGAGCAGTACTTC. It codes for CAWQSGGEQYF. Full variable domain (remainder filled in from reference TRBV30 and TRBJ2-7): SQTIHQWPATLVQPVGSPLSLECTVEGTSNPNLYWYRQAAGRGLQLLFYSVGIGQISSEVPQNLSASRPQDRQFILSSKKLLLSDSGFYLCAWQSGGEQYFGPGTRLTVT.

The genes are TRBV5-4 and TRBJ2-5; D unresolved. The CDR3 extends over 14 amino acids. Per the germline V gene, CDR1 is SGHNT and CDR2 is YYREEE (reference sequence). The V end was cut by 5 bases, the J end by 5 bases, with 16 bases between. In nucleotides, the CDR3 is TGTGCCAGCAGAAACGTGGCCGTGGATGAGACCCAGTACTTC. Translating gives CASRNVAVDETQYF. Full variable domain (outside the CDR3, taken from reference TRBV5-4 and TRBJ2-5): ETGVTQSPTHLIKTRGQQVTLRCSSQSGHNTVSWYQQALGQGPQFIFQYYREEENGRGNFPPRFSGLQFPNYSSELNVNALELDDSALYLCASRNVAVDETQYFGPGTRLLVL.

The rearrangement uses TRBV18 and TRBJ2-3; 9 positions match TRBD1. CDR1 and CDR2 from the germline V gene are KGHSH and LQKENI. The CDR3 covers 15 residues. J lost 2 bases, V lost 5 bases, and 5 bases had no gene match. In DNA, the CDR3 is TGTGCCAGCTCATCGGGGACAGGGTTCACAGATACGCAGTATTTT. Its protein product is CASSSGTGFTDTQYF.

The chain links TRBV5-1 to TRBJ2-4; the match to TRBD1 covers 8 bases. The germline CDR1 and CDR2 sequences are SGHRS and YFSETQ. The trim removed 4 bases at V and 1 base at J, leaving 7 bases unmatched. This CDR3 comprises 16 residues. The CDR3 sequence: CASSTRTGMAKNIQYF. The DNA of the CDR3 is TGCGCCAGCAGCACCCGGACAGGGATGGCCAAAAACATTCAGTACTTC.

On this clone: Other DNA variants within this sample encode the same CDR3. The rearrangement links TRBV7-3 to TRBJ2-3; no firm D call. Between the trimmed V and J ends, which lost 3 bases and 3 bases, there was a span of 7 bases. This CDR3 has 13 amino acids. In germline, CDR1 is SGHTA, CDR2 FQGTGA. CDR3 loop: CASSFSSTDTQYF. DNA of the CDR3: TGTGCCAGCAGCTTTTCCAGTACAGATACGCAGTATTTT. The entire variable domain, with the rest obtained from reference TRBV7-3 and TRBJ2-3, is as follows: GAGVSQTPSNKVTEKGKYVELRCDPISGHTALYWYRQSLGQGPEFLIYFQGTGAADDSGLPNDRFFAVRPEGSVSTLKIQRTERGDSAVYLCASSFSSTDTQYFGPGTRLTVL.

The chain has TRBV30 and TRBJ1-3; D is uncertain. The CDR3 is made up of 13 amino acids. Trimming took 4 bases from V and 2 from J, leaving 9 bases between them. Germline CDR1 reads GTSNPN; CDR2 reads SVGIG (reference sequence). The DNA of the CDR3 is TGTGCCTGGATGGGAGGAACTGGAAACACCATATATTTT. Amino acids: CAWMGGTGNTIYF.

This rearrangement joins TRBV6-5 to TRBJ2-3, with 11 bases fitting TRBD2. The CDR3 has 13 amino acids. Trimming took 7 bases from V and 3 from J; bases not matched to a gene: 0. Germline CDR1 reads MNHEY; CDR2 reads SVGAGI. The DNA for the CDR3 is TGTGCCAGCATAGCGGGAGGGACAGATACGCAGTATTTT. Translated: CASIAGGTDTQYF.

The chain uses TRBV28 and TRBJ1-5, with 11 bases aligning to TRBD1. The CDR3 totals 16 residues. V lost 6 bases and J lost 4; bases outside the gene matches: 8. Germline-derived CDR1 and CDR2 are MDHEN and SYDVKM. CDR3 residues: CASSPSGTGGNQPQHF. The CDR3 region has the DNA TGTGCCAGCAGCCCAAGCGGGACAGGGGGAAATCAGCCCCAGCATTTT.

The chain is built from TRBV18 and TRBJ2-2, with 10 bases lining up with TRBD2. Per germline, CDR1 KGHSH and CDR2 LQKENI. The CDR3 is 17 amino acids. Unmatched junction bases numbered 1, after V lost 0 bases and J lost 0 bases. CDR3 protein: CASSPPLAGPNTGELFF. CDR3 coding DNA: TGTGCCAGCTCACCACCACTAGCGGGACCGAACACCGGGGAGCTGTTTTTT.